The clone carrying this T cell receptor (beta chain) was counted a few times. Antigen: not known. This CDR3 comprises 13 residues. After removal of 4 bases from V and 4 bases from J, the junction contained 4 bases not matched to a gene. The V gene's germline CDR1 is SQVTM and CDR2 ANQGSEA. The data originate from a study of response to subunit inactivated influenza vaccine. Study-level findings and limits: With each seasonal influenza vaccination, the authors suggested, few new T cells are recruited.

In TCRdb, the RT-PCR reads were re-called with MiXCR into one record per CDR3 protein. The sample records around 650,000 distinct CDR3 sequences, around 16% being singletons. The chain recombines TRBV29-1 with TRBJ1-5, with TRBD1 matching over 7 bases. The TCR was taken from a man aged 45-65 years who received an inactivated influenza vaccine. The sample was PBMCs from blood, taken roughly 12 days after vaccination. The CDR3 nucleotides are TGCAGCGTTGCGGCAGGGGGGAATCAGCCCCAGCATTTT. The encoded protein is CSVAAGGNQPQHF.